The rows below give T cell receptor beta chains drawn from one sample of a study of OX40 agonist ivuxolimab in advanced cancers. Assay used: immunoSEQ multiplex PCR; TCRdb lists only in-frame clones, some missing. The table includes 60,000 to 85,000 clones, around 83% detected once. Sample: CD4+ or CD8+ T cells sorted from blood, taken in a trial of the OX40 agonist ivuxolimab. Receptors were obtained from an adult with an advanced solid tumor such as melanoma, head and neck, liver or kidney cancer. CDR3s include the opening cysteine and the closing phenylalanine or tryptophan. Fields, in order: V gene, CDR3 length, J gene, D gene, CDR3 protein, CDR3 DNA. The D gene is left open where the match is weak.

>TRBV6-5|15|TRBJ1-2|-
CASSYSQTVNYGYTF
TGTGCCAGCAGTTACTCCCAGACAGTTAACTATGGCTACACCTTC
>TRBV6-1|15|TRBJ1-3|TRBD1
CASSPGQGYRNTIYF
TGTGCCAGCAGTCCCGGACAGGGGTATCGAAACACCATATATTTT
>TRBV2|14|TRBJ2-5|TRBD2
CASTTGTSGETQYF
TGTGCCAGCACGACCGGGACTAGTGGAGAGACCCAGTACTTC
>TRBV29-1|14|TRBJ2-7|TRBD2
CSVGVGGGANEQYF
TGCAGCGTTGGAGTAGGCGGGGGGGCCAACGAGCAGTACTTC
>TRBV10-2|14|TRBJ1-2|-
CASSDGVANYGYTF
TGCGCCAGCAGTGATGGGGTAGCTAACTATGGCTACACCTTC
>TRBV20-1|11|TRBJ2-2|-
CSASGAGELFF
TGCAGTGCTAGCGGGGCCGGGGAGCTGTTTTTT
>TRBV7-8|16|TRBJ1-3|TRBD1
CASSLGGGRSGNTIYF
TGTGCCAGCAGCTTAGGAGGGGGCCGCTCTGGAAACACCATATATTTT
>TRBV27|16|TRBJ1-2|TRBD1
CASSARQGRRNYGYTF
TGTGCCAGCAGTGCCCGACAGGGGCGAAGGAACTATGGCTACACCTTC
>TRBV2|13|TRBJ2-5|-
CASSDRGRETQYF
TGTGCCAGCAGTGATCGGGGGAGGGAGACCCAGTACTTC
>TRBV6-5|15|TRBJ1-1|TRBD1
CASRLPGQVSTEAFF
TGTGCCAGCAGGCTCCCGGGACAGGTCTCCACTGAAGCTTTCTTT
>TRBV5-6|13|TRBJ2-7|-
CASSSPASYEQYF
TGTGCCAGCAGCTCGCCGGCCTCCTACGAGCAGTACTTC
>TRBV14|19|TRBJ2-7|TRBD2
CASSQDFGSGGALSYEQYF
TGTGCCAGCAGCCAAGATTTCGGCAGCGGGGGGGCTCTCTCCTACGAGCAGTACTTC
>TRBV19|14|TRBJ1-2|-
CASRAPLLPRGYTF
TGTGCCAGTAGGGCACCTCTATTGCCGCGAGGCTACACCTTC
>TRBV5-3|15|TRBJ1-6|-
CARSQKQVVPSPLHF
TGTGCCAGAAGCCAAAAACAGGTTGTCCCTTCACCCCTCCACTTT
>TRBV13|15|TRBJ1-5|-
CASSLGLGRDQPQHF
TGTGCCAGCAGCTTAGGTTTGGGTAGGGATCAGCCCCAGCATTTT
>TRBV2|13|TRBJ2-7|TRBD1
CATKGQASYEQYF
TGTGCCACTAAGGGACAGGCGTCCTACGAGCAGTACTTC